This is a list of T cell receptor beta chains from one sample in a study of cytomegalovirus exposure and HLA in healthy donors. Only in-frame clones appear in the TCRdb table, and some are missing; sequencing was by immunoSEQ multiplex PCR. The sample has 120,000 or so clones; roughly 80% are singletons. The sample was PBMCs. The receptors were sampled from a woman in her thirties or forties in good health and CMV-seronegative. Each CDR3 is given with its conserved first and last residue. The D gene is left open where the match is weak. Size values are once, few and many counts, or a class for expanded clones, and some rows have none.

cdr3_nt,cdr3_aa,clone_size,v_call,j_call,d_call,cdr3_length
TGTGCCATCCGGACTAGCGGGAGTCCTAGGTCGGAGCAGTTCTTC,CAIRTSGSPRSEQFF,.,TRBV6-6,TRBJ2-1,TRBD2,15
TGTGCCAGCAGCCAAGAATATACGCGAGGGGGCGTCGATACGCAGTATTTT,CASSQEYTRGGVDTQYF,.,TRBV4-2,TRBJ2-3,TRBD1,17
TGTGCCAGCAGCTTAAACAGGGCTTCCTACGAGCAGTACTTC,CASSLNRASYEQYF,.,TRBV7-2,TRBJ2-7,.,14
TGTGCCAGCAGCTTATATCCCTCGGCTGAAGCTTTCTTT,CASSLYPSAEAFF,.,TRBV7-3,TRBJ1-1,.,13
TGTGCCAGCAGCCTCTCCGGGACAGAAATCCACGAGCAGTACTTC,CASSLSGTEIHEQYF,.,TRBV4-2,TRBJ2-7,TRBD1,15
TGCGCCAGCAGCCAAGATGCGGGGAGGGAGCAGTACTTC,CASSQDAGREQYF,.,TRBV4-3,TRBJ2-7,.,13
TGCGCCAGCAGCCAAGCTGCCCTTCCTAGCGATGAGACCCAGTACTTC,CASSQAALPSDETQYF,.,TRBV4-3,TRBJ2-5,.,16
TGTGCCAGCAGTGATGGACTGGGATTCAATCAGCCCCAGCATTTT,CASSDGLGFNQPQHF,.,TRBV6-1,TRBJ1-5,.,15
TGTGCCACCACCCACGGGTCCCTCTACGAGCAGTACTTC,CATTHGSLYEQYF,.,TRBV28,TRBJ2-7,.,13
TGTGCCAGCAGCCAAGATGCAGACCGGCGGTCTGGGGCCAACGTCCTGACTTTC,CASSQDADRRSGANVLTF,few,TRBV4-2,TRBJ2-6,.,18
TGCAGCGCAAGGACAGGGGACTACGAGCAGTACTTC,CSARTGDYEQYF,.,TRBV29-1,TRBJ2-7,TRBD1,12
TGTGCCAGCAGTGACTTGGGGACAGGGTCTGTCAATGAGCAGTTCTTC,CASSDLGTGSVNEQFF,few,TRBV6-4,TRBJ2-1,TRBD1,16
TGTGCCAGCAGCTCACCCGTCCAGGGTCCTGGAAACACCATATATTTT,CASSSPVQGPGNTIYF,.,TRBV5-4,TRBJ1-3,.,16
TGCGCCAGCAGCCCGGGGAGGGGGTTTAAAGTTGGCGAGCAGTACTTC,CASSPGRGFKVGEQYF,.,TRBV4-1,TRBJ2-7,.,16
TGTGCCAGCAGCTCAGCGATTGGGCGGGAGTCTAATGAGCAGTTCTTC,CASSSAIGRESNEQFF,.,TRBV13,TRBJ2-1,TRBD2,16
TGTGCCACCCGCCAGGGGGCTAGGAACACTGAAGCTTTCTTT,CATRQGARNTEAFF,.,TRBV11-2,TRBJ1-1,TRBD1,14
TGTGCCAGCAGTGAGGGGGACGGGGGTGAAGCTTTCTTT,CASSEGDGGEAFF,once,TRBV25-1,TRBJ1-1,.,13
TGTGCCAGCAGCCCGGGACTAGCGTCACCCGGCACAGATACGCAGTATTTT,CASSPGLASPGTDTQYF,.,TRBV5-8,TRBJ2-3,TRBD2,17
TGTGCCAGCAGCGTAGAGACCGGTGGCGGTGAGCAGTTCTTC,CASSVETGGGEQFF,.,TRBV9,TRBJ2-1,.,14
TGTGCCAGCAGCCCGGACAGAATGAGTGGCTACACCTTC,CASSPDRMSGYTF,.,TRBV7-9,TRBJ1-2,.,13
TGCGCCAGCAGCTTGCCGATCGGGCAGGGGGTTGGGAAATACGAGCAGTACTTC,CASSLPIGQGVGKYEQYF,.,TRBV5-1,TRBJ2-7,TRBD1,18
TGTGCCAGCACCTCGACAGGGGTAGATACGCAGTATTTT,CASTSTGVDTQYF,.,TRBV18,TRBJ2-3,TRBD1,13
TGTGCCAGCAGGTCCCCCACAAAGGAGCAGTTCTTC,CASRSPTKEQFF,.,TRBV2,TRBJ2-1,.,12